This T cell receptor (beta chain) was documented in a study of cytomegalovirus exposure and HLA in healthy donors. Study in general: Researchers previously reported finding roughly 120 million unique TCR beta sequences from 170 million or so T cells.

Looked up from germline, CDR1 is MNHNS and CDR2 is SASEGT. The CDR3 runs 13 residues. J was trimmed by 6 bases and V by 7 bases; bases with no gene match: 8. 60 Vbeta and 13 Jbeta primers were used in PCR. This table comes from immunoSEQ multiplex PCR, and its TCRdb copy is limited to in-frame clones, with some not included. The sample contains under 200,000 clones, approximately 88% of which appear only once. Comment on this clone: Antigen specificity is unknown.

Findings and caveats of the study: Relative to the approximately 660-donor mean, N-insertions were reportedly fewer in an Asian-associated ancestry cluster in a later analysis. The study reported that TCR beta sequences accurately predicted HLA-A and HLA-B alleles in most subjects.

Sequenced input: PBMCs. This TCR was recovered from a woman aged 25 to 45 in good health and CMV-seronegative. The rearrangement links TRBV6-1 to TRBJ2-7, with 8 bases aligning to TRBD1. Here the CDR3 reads CASTRTGSGEQYF. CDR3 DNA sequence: TGTGCCAGCACCAGGACAGGGTCGGGCGAGCAGTACTTC.